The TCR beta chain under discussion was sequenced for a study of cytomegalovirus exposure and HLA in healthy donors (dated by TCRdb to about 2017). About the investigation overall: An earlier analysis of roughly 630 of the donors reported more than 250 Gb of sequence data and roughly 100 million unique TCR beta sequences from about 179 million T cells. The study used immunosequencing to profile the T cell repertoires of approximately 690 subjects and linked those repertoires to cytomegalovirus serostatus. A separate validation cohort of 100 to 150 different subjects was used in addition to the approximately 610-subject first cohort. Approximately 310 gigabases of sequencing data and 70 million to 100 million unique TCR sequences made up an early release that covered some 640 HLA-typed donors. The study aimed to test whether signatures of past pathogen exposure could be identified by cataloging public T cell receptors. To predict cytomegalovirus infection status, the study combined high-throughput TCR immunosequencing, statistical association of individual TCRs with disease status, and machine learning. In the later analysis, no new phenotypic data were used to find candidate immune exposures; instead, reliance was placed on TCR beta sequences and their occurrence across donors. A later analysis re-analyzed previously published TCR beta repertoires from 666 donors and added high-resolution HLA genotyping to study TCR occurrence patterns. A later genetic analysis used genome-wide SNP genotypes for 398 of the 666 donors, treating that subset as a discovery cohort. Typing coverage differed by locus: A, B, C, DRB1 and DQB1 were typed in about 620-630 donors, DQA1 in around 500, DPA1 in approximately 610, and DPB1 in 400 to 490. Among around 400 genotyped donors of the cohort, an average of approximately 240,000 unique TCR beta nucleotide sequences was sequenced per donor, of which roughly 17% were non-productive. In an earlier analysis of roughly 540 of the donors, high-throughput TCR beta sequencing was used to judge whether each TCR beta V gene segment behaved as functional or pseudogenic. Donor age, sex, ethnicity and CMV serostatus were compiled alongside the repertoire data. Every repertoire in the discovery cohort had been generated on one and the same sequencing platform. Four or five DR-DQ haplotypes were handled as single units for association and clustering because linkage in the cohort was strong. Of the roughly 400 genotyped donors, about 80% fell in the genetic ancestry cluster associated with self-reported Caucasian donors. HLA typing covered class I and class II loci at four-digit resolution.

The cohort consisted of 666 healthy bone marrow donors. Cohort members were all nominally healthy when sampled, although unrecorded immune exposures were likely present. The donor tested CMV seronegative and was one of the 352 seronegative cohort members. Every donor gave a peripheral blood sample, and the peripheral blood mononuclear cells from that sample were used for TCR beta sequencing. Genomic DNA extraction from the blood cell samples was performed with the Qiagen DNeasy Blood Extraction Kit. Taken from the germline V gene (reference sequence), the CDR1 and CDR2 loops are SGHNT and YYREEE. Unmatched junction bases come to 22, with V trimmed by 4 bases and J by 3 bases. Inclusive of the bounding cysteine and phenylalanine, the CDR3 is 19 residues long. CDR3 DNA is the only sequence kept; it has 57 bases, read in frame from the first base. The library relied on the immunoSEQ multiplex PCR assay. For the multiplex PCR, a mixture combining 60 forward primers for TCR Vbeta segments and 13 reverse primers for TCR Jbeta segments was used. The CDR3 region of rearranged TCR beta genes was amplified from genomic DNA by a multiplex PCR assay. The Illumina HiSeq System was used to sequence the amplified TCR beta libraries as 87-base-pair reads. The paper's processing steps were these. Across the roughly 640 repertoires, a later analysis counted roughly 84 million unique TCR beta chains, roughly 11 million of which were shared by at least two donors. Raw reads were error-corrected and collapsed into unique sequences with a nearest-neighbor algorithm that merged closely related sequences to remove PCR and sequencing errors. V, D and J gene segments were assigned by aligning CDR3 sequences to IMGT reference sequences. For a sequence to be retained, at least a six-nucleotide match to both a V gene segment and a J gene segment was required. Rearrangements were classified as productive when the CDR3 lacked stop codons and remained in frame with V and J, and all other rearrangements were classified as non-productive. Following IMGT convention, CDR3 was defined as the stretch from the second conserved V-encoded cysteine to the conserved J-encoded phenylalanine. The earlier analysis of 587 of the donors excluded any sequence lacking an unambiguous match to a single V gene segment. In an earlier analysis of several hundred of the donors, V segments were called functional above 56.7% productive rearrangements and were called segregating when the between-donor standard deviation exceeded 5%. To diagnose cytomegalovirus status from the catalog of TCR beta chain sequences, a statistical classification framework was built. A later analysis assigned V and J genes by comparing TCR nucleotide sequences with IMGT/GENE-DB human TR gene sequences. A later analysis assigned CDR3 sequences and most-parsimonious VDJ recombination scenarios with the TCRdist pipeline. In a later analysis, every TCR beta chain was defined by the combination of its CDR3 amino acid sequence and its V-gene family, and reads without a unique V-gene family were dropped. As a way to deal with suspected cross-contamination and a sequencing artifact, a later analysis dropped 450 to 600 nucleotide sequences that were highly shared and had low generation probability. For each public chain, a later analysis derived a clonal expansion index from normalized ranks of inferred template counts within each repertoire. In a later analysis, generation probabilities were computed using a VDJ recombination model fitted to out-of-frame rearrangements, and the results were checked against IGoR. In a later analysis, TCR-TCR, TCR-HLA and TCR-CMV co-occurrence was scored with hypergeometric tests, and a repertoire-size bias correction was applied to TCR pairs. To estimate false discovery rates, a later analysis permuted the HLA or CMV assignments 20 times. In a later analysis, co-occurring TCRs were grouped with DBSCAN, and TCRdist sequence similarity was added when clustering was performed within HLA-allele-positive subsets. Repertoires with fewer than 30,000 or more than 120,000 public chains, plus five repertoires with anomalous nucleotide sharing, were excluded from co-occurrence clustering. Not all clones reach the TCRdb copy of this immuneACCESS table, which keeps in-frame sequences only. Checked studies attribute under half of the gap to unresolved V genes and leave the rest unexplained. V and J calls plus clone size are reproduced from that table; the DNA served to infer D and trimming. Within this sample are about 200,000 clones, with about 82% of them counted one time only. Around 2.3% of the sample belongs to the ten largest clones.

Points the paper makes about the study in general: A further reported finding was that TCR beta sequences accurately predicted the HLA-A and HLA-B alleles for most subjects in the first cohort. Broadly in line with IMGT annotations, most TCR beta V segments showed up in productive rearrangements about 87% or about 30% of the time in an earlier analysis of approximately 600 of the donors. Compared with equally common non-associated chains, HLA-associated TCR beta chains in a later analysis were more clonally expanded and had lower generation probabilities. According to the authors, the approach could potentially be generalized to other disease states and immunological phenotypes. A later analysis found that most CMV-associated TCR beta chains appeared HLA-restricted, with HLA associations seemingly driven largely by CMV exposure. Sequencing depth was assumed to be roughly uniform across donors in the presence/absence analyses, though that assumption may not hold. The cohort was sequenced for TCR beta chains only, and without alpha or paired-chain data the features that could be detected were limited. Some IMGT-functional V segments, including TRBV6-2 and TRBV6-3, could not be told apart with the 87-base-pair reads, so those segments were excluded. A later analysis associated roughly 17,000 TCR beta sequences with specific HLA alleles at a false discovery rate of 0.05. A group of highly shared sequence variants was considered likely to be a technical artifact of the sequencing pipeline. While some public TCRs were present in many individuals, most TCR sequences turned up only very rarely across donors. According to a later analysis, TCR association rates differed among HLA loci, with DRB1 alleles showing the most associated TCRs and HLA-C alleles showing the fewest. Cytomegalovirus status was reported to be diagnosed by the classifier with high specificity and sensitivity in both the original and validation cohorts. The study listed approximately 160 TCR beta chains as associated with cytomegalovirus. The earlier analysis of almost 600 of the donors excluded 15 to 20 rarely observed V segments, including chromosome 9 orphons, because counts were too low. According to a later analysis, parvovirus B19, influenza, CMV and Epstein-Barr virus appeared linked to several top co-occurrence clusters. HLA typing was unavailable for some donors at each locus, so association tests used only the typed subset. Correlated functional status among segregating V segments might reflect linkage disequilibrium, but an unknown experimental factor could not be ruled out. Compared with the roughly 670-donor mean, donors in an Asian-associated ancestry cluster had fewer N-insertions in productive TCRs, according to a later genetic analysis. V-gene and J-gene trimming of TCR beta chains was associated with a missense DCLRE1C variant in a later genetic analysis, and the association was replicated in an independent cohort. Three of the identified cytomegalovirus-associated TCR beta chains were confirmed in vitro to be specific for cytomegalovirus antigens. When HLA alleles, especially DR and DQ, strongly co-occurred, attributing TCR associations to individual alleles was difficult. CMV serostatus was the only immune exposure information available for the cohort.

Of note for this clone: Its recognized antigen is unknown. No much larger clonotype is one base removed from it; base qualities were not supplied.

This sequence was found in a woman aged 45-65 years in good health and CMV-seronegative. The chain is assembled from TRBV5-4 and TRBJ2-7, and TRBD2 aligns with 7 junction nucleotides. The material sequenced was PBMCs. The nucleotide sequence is TGTGCCAGCAGCAGCCGGCGGGGGACTCTCAACCTTTTTAGCTACGAGCAGTACTTC. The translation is CASSSRRGTLNLFSYEQYF.